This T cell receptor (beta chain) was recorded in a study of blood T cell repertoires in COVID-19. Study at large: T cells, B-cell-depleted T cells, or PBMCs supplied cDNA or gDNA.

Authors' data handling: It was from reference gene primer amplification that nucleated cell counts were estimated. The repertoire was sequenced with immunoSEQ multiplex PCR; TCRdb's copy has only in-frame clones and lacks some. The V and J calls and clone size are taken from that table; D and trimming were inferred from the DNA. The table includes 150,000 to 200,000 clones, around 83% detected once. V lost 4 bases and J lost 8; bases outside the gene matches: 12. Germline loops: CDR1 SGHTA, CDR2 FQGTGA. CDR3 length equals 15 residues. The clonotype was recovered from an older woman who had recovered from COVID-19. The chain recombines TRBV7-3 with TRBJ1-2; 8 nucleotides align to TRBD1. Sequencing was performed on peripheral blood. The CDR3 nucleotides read TGTGCCAGCAGCTCCGGACAGGGATCTCTATCGGGCTACACCTTC. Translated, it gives CASSSGQGSLSGYTF.